The 4 T cell receptor beta chains in this list originate from one sample, sequenced in a study of shared clonotypes between healthy human individuals. TCRdb's copy holds only in-frame clones and misses some; the assay was immunoSEQ multiplex PCR. Of about 2 million clones in the sample, about 95% are singletons; the top ten hold around 1%. Terminally differentiated effector memory CD45RA+ cells were excluded from the naive CD8 cells, which were CD45RO-negative and positively selected for CCR7. The material sequenced was naive CD8+ T cells sorted from blood. The receptors shown here come from a man aged 18-30 years in good health.

V usage is TRBV5-6 and J usage is TRBJ1-1; possibly TRBD1 for D (5 bases). V was clipped by 3 bases and J by 5 bases, with 14 bases between them. CDR1 is SGHDT, CDR2 YYEEEE, per germline. The CDR3 covers 14 residues. CDR3 sequence reads: CASSWPGGKTEAFF. The CDR3 coding sequence is TGTGCCAGCAGCTGGCCTGGGGGGAAGACTGAAGCTTTCTTT.

The chain employs TRBV7-2 and TRBJ2-6; D perhaps matches TRBD1 (5 bases). The V and J ends lost 4 bases and 2 bases respectively, with 15 bases between them. Germline CDR1 and CDR2: SGHTA and FQGNSA. The CDR3 spans 17 residues. The CDR3, as DNA: TGTGCCAGCAGCTCCTTGGACACTCTCCCTGGGGCCAACGTCCTGACTTTC. Translation gives CASSSLDTLPGANVLTF.

Points on this clone: The junction does not match germline at one end; this may be a read error. The chain employs TRBV30 and TRBJ2-1; 9 nucleotides align to TRBD2. Germline CDR1 and CDR2: GTSNPN and SVGIG (reference sequence). The length of the CDR3 is 11 residues. The CDR3 DNA is TGTGCCTGGGATGGACTAGCGCCGATGGTCTTC. Translating it yields CAWDGLAPMVF.

CDR3: CASSQGVPYEQYF. CDR3 DNA: TGTGCCAGCAGTCAGGGAGTCCCCTACGAGCAGTACTTC. This chain joins TRBV6-1 and TRBJ2-7; possibly TRBD1 or TRBD2 for D (5 bases each). The CDR3 totals 13 residues. V was pared by 5 bases and J by 2 bases, with 10 bases between. Germline V CDR1 and CDR2: MNHNS, SASEGT.